The sequence of this TCR beta chain was determined in a study of T cell responses to AZD1222 COVID-19 vaccine. The study, taken as a whole, reports: Only six people who got AZD1222 tested seropositive at baseline.

This table comes from immunoSEQ multiplex PCR, and its TCRdb copy is limited to in-frame clones, with some not included. The data hold around 100,000 clones, with roughly 91% observed a single time. Deletions cut 8 bases from V and 2 bases from J, with 13 bases between. Looked up from germline, CDR1 is MNHEY and CDR2 is SMNVEV (reference sequence). CDR3 length: 14 residues. On this clone itself: The antigen remains undetermined.

This TCR derives from an adult in good health. This sample comprised peripheral blood, obtained on day 0 of AZD1222 vaccination. This chain connects TRBV27 to TRBJ2-1, with D maybe TRBD1 (6 bases). The CDR3 here is CASHPRGPYNEQFF. The CDR3 nucleotides read TGTGCCAGCCACCCCAGGGGACCCTACAATGAGCAGTTCTTC.